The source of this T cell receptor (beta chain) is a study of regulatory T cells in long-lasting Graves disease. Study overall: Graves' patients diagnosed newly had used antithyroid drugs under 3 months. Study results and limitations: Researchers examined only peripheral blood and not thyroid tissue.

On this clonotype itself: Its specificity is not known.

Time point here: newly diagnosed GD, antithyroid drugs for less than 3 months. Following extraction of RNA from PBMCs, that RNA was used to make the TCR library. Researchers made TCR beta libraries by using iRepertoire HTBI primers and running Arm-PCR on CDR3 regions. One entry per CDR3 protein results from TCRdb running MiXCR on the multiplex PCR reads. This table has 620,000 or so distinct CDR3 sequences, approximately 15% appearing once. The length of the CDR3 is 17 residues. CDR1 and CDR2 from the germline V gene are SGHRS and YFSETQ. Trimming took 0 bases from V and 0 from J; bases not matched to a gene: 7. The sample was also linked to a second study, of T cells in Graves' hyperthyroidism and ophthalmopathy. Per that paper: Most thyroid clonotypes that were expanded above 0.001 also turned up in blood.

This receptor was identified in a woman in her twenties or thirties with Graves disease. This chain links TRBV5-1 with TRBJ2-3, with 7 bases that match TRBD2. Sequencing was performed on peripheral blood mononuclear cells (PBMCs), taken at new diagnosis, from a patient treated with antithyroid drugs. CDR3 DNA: TGCGCCAGCAGCTTGGGGCTAGCGGCTACTAGCACAGATACGCAGTATTTT. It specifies CASSLGLAATSTDTQYF.